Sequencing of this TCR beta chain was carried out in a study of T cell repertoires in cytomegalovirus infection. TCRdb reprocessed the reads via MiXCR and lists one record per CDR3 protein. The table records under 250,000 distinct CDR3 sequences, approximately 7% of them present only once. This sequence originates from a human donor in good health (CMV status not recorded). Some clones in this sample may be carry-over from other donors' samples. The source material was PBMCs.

The CDR3 nucleotides are TGCAGCGTTCAAGCGGTGAACACCGGGGAGCTGTTTTTT. Amino acid sequence: CSVQAVNTGELFF. V gene TRBV29-1 combines with J gene TRBJ2-2; D possibly corresponds to TRBD2 (5 bases). V was clipped by 5 bases and J by 1 base, with 8 bases between them. The CDR3 length is 13 residues. Germline-derived CDR1 and CDR2 are SQVTM and ANQGSEA.